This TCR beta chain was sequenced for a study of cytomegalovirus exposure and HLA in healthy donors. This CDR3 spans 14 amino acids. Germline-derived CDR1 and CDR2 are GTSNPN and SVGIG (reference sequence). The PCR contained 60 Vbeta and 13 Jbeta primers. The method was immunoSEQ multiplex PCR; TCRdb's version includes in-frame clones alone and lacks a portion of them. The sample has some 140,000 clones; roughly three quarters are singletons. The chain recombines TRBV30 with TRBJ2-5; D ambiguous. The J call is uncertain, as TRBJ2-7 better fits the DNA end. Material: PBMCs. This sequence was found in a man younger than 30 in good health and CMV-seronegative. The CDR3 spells CAWQDPPSPYEQYF. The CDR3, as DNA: TGTGCCTGGCAGGATCCTCCCAGCCCCTACGAGCAGTACTTC.